This TCR beta chain emerged from a study of T-cell reconstitution after alpha-beta-depleted transplantation in children (dated by TCRdb to about 2016). With regard to the full study: Using TCR repertoire profiling, the study followed T-cell immune reconstitution in a quantitative way in children after TCRalphabeta/CD19-depleted allogeneic hematopoietic cell transplantation. Overall study results and their limits: The frequencies of hyperexpanded clones fell over the following months, and after one year, T-cell counts and TCRbeta diversity were mostly attributed to newly produced T cells. In some patients, the high TCRbeta diversity seen at day 60 was put down to recipient T cells and intrathymic progenitors that had survived conditioning. The apparently early alphabetaT-cell count recovery about two months after transplant was reportedly dependent on only several hundred rapidly expanded clones derived from non-depleted graft cells.

This clonotype was detected a few times. Its antigen has not been determined. One base away there is no much larger clone; base qualities are not given. Receptor libraries were prepared by PCR. The data were produced on an Illumina HiSeq 2500. TCR libraries were prepared with molecular barcoding, using unique molecular identifiers to normalize TCRbeta repertoire quantification. The public reads were run again by TCRdb, first through fastp at Q25 and then through MiXCR, and only productive beta chains were kept. Every distinct CDR3 protein forms one entry, paired with its most common genes and DNA. The sample records hundreds of thousands of distinct CDR3 sequences, under 8.5% of which are singletons. The biggest ten clones account for about 40% of the sample. Interpreted using the paper, the treatment or condition label stands for: allogeneic hematopoietic cell transplantation with graft depleted of TCRalphabeta T cells and CD19 B cells. The children who served as transplant recipients had been given grafts of TCRalphabeta/CD19-depleted allogeneic hematopoietic cells.

V lost 2 bases and J lost 3 bases; the stretch between them is 14 bases long. Measured from the cysteine to the phenylalanine, the CDR3 is 15 residues long. The CDR3 DNA has 45 bases and is translated from base 1. CDR1 and CDR2, per the germline V gene, are ENHRY and SYGVKD. Recombination joined TRBV10-3 with TRBJ2-7; a tentative D match to TRBD1 spans 7 bases. Source: PBMCs, mostly from graft donor cells, taken 360 days after TCRalphabeta/CD19-depleted stem cell transplant. The receptor's source is a male patient between 2 and 15 years old who had a stem cell transplant for acute myeloid leukemia, so the T cells may come from the graft donor. The CDR3 protein is CAISEDREASYEQYF. The nucleotide sequence reads as follows: TGTGCCATCAGTGAGGACAGGGAGGCGAGCTACGAGCAGTACTTC.